The next 10 T cell receptor beta chains were all read from a single sample in a study of PD-L1 blockade in urothelial cancer. TCRdb's table, derived via immunoSEQ multiplex PCR, lists solely in-frame clones and lacks some. Of tens of thousands of clones in the sample, about 86% were seen once. Material: PBMCs, obtained around atezolizumab (anti-PD-L1) treatment. These receptors were collected from a man aged 50-59 years with urothelial cancer.

The chain links TRBV7-9 to TRBJ1-5; D is unresolved. Germline CDR1 reads SEHNR; CDR2 reads FQNEAQ (reference sequence). V gave up 9 bases and J gave up 0 bases, with 9 bases separating them. CDR3 length equals 13 residues. The CDR3 DNA sequence: TGTGCCAGTTCCGGGAGTAGCAATCAGCCCCAGCATTTT. It yields the protein CASSGSSNQPQHF.

V is TRBV7-3 and J is TRBJ2-1; D remains ambiguous. V lost 2 bases, J lost 9 bases, and 11 bases lay in between. The length of the CDR3 is 13 residues. Germline assignment: CDR1 SGHTA and CDR2 FQGTGA. The chain's CDR3 is CASSLVYSTEQFF. The CDR3 region has the DNA TGTGCCAGCAGCTTAGTTTATTCTACTGAGCAGTTCTTC. Full variable domain (remainder filled in from reference TRBV7-3 and TRBJ2-1): GAGVSQTPSNKVTEKGKYVELRCDPISGHTALYWYRQSLGQGPEFLIYFQGTGAADDSGLPNDRFFAVRPEGSVSTLKIQRTERGDSAVYLCASSLVYSTEQFFGPGTRLTVL.

This chain joins TRBV6-5 and TRBJ1-1, with D unresolved. The CDR3 contains 14 residues. Germline V gene lookup returns CDR1 MNHEY and CDR2 SVGAGI. V was shortened by 5 bases and J by 4 bases, with 14 bases between the two germline ends. CDR3: CASSREGRGTEAFF. The CDR3 nucleotides are TGTGCCAGCAGTAGGGAGGGCCGTGGCACTGAAGCTTTCTTT.

The J gene is TRBJ1-1, the V gene TRBV13, with D unclear. This CDR3 has 13 amino acids. Germline CDR1 and CDR2: PRHDT and FYEKMQ (reference sequence). V lost 5 bases to trimming and J lost 2 bases, with 9 bases between them. CDR3 DNA sequence: TGTGCCAGCAGCCAATACACCAACACTGAAGCTTTCTTT. Translated, it gives CASSQYTNTEAFF.

The chain recombines TRBV30 with TRBJ2-7, with 7 bases aligning to TRBD2. From germline, CDR1 is GTSNPN and CDR2 SVGIG (reference sequence). V shed 4 bases, J shed 2 bases, and the junction held 8 bases outside the gene matches. The CDR3 is made up of 14 amino acids. This CDR3 reads CAWKLASGTYEQYF. The DNA of the CDR3 is TGTGCCTGGAAATTAGCTAGCGGTACCTACGAGCAGTACTTC.

The chain carries TRBV21-1 and TRBJ2-5; TRBD1 is the table's D call, not checked against the DNA. TRBV21-1 counts as a pseudogene. CDR3 size: 15 residues. The CDR3 here is CASSTGDRGQETQYF. The CDR3 DNA is TGTGCCAGCAGCACCGGGGACAGGGGCCAAGAGACCCAGTACTTC.

The DNA for the CDR3 is TGTGCTAGTTCTCAGGGAAGTGCTACCTACAATGAGCAGTTCTTC. Amino acid sequence: CASSQGSATYNEQFF. This chain uses TRBV12-5 with TRBJ2-1; perhaps TRBD1 as D (5 bases). Germline V lookup: CDR1 LGHNT, CDR2 FRNRAP. The CDR3 spans 15 residues. Trimming took 8 bases from V and 2 from J, leaving 16 bases between them.

V is TRBV5-5 and J is TRBJ2-2; 9 bases fit TRBD1. V dropped 0 bases and J dropped 6; count of bases not matched to a gene: 3. CDR1 is SGHKS, CDR2 YYEKEE, per germline (reference sequence). The CDR3 runs to 15 residues. Here the CDR3 reads CASSLGTGVAGELFF. DNA of the CDR3: TGTGCCAGCAGCTTGGGGACAGGGGTCGCCGGGGAGCTGTTTTTT. Filled out from reference TRBV5-5 and TRBJ2-2, the complete variable domain reads DAGVTQSPTHLIKTRGQQVTLRCSPISGHKSVSWYQQVLGQGPQFIFQYYEKEERGRGNFPDRFSARQFPNYSSELNVNALLLGDSALYLCASSLGTGVAGELFFGEGSRLTVL.

V usage is TRBV13 and J usage is TRBJ2-3, with D perhaps matching TRBD2 (5 bases). V dropped 5 bases and J dropped 6 bases, with 18 bases sitting between them. This CDR3 has 15 residues. CDR1 is PRHDT and CDR2 is FYEKMQ in the germline V gene (reference sequence). The CDR3 reads CASSVRLPGMDTQYF. CDR3 in DNA: TGTGCCAGCAGCGTCAGACTCCCGGGGATGGATACGCAGTATTTT.

This chain joins TRBV18 and TRBJ2-6; 9 bases match TRBD1. CDR1 is KGHSH and CDR2 is LQKENI in the germline V gene. The CDR3 runs 17 residues. Trimming cost V 0 bases and J 3 bases; bases outside gene matches: 3. This CDR3 is CASSPPQGANGANVLTF. CDR3 DNA sequence: TGTGCCAGCTCACCACCACAGGGGGCTAATGGGGCCAACGTCCTGACTTTC. The full variable domain, completed using reference TRBV18 and TRBJ2-6, is NAGVMQNPRHLVRRRGQEARLRCSPMKGHSHVYWYRQLPEEGLKFMVYLQKENIIDESGMPKERFSAEFPKEGPSILRIQQVVRGDSAAYFCASSPPQGANGANVLTFGAGSRLTVL.